This TCR beta chain was sequenced for a study of persistence of HIV-infected CD4 T cells. In the case of this clone: Its antigen is unknown.

Study observations and caveats: Degenerate expanded CDR3beta sequences were enriched among CMV- and Gag-responding cells. TCR oligoclonality correlated with proviral oligoclonality in the same sorted populations.

Sequencing used immunoSEQ version 4 in survey mode. The protocol was immunoSEQ multiplex PCR, while the TCRdb copy is restricted to in-frame clones and leaves out a portion. The data hold about 40,000 clones, with about four fifths observed a single time. The stimulus was an HIV-1 Gag 15-mer peptide pool, 0.9 to 1 ug/peptide/mL. CD40L-negative CD69-negative CD45RO-high memory CD4+ T cells were sorted as populations depleted of antigen-responding cells. The source material was CD4+ T cells sorted from PBMCs after approximately 20-hour stimulation, sampled from a patient who received antiretroviral therapy. The sequence derives from an adult man with HIV who was CMV-seropositive.

The CDR3 region has the DNA TGTGCCTGCCGGGGACAGGGTACCGAGCAGTACTTC. Translation gives CACRGQGTEQYF. V is TRBV30 and J is TRBJ2-7; 9 nucleotides match TRBD1. Unmatched junction bases numbered 6, after V lost 6 bases and J lost 6 bases. CDR1 is GTSNPN and CDR2 is SVGIG in the germline V gene (reference sequence). The length of the CDR3 is 12 residues. Based on the CDR3 plus reference TRBV30 and TRBJ2-7, the full variable domain is SQTIHQWPATLVQPVGSPLSLECTVEGTSNPNLYWYRQAAGRGLQLLFYSVGIGQISSEVPQNLSASRPQDRQFILSSKKLLLSDSGFYLCACRGQGTEQYFGPGTRLTVT.